Listed here is a single TCR beta chain. Its antigen is as yet unknown. PCR was performed using 60 Vbeta and 13 Jbeta primers. Profiling relied on immunoSEQ multiplex PCR, and the TCRdb table lists in-frame clones only, not all of them. Counted here are about 130,000 clones, more than 75% occurring once; the ten biggest clones make up 2.2%. The data derive from a study of cytomegalovirus exposure and HLA in healthy donors. Study findings and constraints: In all likelihood, a cluster of highly shared sequence variants was a sequencing artifact.

The CDR3 spans 13 residues. Germline CDR1 reads SQVTM; CDR2 reads ANQGSEA. What was sequenced was PBMCs. This receptor was identified in a man aged 25-45 years in good health and CMV-seronegative. The chain joins TRBV29-1 to TRBJ1-1; possible D gene TRBD1, 5 bases. The CDR3 loop is CTLGGVDSTEAFF. CDR3 bases: TGCACCTTGGGGGGGGTCGATAGCACTGAAGCTTTCTTT. Full variable domain (outside the CDR3, taken from reference TRBV29-1 and TRBJ1-1): SAVISQKPSRDICQRGTSLTIQCQVDSQVTMMFWYRQQPGQSLTLIATANQGSEATYESGFVIDKFPISRPNLTFSTLTVSNMSPEDSSIYLCTLGGVDSTEAFFGQGTRLTVV.